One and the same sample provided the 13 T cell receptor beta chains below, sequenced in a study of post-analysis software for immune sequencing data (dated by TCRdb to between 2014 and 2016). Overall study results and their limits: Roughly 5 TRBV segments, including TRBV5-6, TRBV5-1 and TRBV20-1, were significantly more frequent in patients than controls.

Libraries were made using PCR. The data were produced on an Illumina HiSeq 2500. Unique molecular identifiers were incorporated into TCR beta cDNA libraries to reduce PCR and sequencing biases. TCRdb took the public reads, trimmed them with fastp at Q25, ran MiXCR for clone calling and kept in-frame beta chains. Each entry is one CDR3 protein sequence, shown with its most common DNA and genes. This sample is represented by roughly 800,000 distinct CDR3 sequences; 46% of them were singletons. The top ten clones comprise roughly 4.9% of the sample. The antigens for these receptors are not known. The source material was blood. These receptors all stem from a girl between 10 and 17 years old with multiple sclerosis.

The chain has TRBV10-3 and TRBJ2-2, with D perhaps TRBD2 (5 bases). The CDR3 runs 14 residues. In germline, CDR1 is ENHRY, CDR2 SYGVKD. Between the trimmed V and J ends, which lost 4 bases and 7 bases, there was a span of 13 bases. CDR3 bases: TGTGCCATCAGTGTTGAGGGTCTCGACGGGGAGCTGTTTTTT. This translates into CAISVEGLDGELFF.

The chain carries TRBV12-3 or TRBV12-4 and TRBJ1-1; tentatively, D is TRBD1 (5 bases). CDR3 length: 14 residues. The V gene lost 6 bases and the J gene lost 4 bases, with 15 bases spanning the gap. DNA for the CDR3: TGTGCCAGCAGCTCCCCGGGACGTCTCACTGAAGCTTTCTTT. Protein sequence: CASSSPGRLTEAFF.

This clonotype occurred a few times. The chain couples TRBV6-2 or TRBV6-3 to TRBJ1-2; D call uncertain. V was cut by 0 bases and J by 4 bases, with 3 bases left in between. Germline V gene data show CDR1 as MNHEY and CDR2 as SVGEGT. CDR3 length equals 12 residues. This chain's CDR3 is CASSYSSYGYTF. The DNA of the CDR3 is TGTGCCAGCAGTTACTCAAGCTATGGCTACACCTTC.

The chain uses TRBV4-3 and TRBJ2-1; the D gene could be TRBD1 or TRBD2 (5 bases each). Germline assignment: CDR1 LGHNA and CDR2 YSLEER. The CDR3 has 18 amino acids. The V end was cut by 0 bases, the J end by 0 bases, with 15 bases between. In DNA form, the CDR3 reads TGCGCCAGCAGCCAAGATGGGATGGGGGTCAGCTCCTACAATGAGCAGTTCTTC. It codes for CASSQDGMGVSSYNEQFF.

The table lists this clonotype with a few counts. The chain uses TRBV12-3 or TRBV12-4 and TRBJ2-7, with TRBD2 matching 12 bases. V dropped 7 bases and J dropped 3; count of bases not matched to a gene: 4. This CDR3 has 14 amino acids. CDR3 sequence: CASTLAGGFYEQYF. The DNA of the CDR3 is TGTGCCAGCACACTAGCGGGAGGCTTCTACGAGCAGTACTTC.

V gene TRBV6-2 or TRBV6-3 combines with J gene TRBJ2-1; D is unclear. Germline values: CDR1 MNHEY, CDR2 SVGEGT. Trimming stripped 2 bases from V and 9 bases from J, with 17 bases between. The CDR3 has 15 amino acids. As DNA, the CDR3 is TGTGCCAGCAGTTACGAGACGGCTAGTCGCCGTGAGCAGTTCTTC. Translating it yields CASSYETASRREQFF.

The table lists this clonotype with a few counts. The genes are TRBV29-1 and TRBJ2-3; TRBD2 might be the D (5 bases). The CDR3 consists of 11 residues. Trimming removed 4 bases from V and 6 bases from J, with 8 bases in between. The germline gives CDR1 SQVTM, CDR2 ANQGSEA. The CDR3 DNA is TGCAGCGTTGTGGGAGCGGATACGCAGTATTTT. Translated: CSVVGADTQYF.

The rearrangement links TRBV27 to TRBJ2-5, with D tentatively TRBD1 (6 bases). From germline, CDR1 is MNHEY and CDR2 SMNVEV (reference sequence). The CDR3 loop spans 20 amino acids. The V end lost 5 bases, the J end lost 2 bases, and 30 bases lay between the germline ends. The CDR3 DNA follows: TGTGCCAGCAGTCCCCTCGGGTTAGGAGGACCTAAGGGGGAGCAAGAGACCCAGTACTTC. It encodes CASSPLGLGGPKGEQETQYF.

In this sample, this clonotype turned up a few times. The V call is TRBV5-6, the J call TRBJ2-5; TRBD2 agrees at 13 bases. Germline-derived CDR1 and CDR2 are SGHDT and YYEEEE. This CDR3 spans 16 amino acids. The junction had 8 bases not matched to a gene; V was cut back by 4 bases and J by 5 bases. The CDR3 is CASSPRTSGSKETQYF. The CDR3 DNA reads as TGTGCCAGCAGCCCGAGGACTAGCGGGAGTAAGGAGACCCAGTACTTC.

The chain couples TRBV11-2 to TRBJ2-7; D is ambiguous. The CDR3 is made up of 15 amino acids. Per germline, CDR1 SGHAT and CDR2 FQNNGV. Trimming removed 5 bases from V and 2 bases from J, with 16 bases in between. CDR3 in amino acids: CASSQAGTSTYEQYF. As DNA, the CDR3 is TGTGCCAGCAGCCAGGCCGGAACCTCTACCTACGAGCAGTACTTC.

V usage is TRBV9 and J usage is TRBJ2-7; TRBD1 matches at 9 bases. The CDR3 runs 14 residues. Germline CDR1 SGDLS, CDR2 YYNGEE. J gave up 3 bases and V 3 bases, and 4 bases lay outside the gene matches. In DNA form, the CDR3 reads TGTGCCAGCAGCGCATCGGGACAGGGCTACGAGCAGTACTTC. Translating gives CASSASGQGYEQYF. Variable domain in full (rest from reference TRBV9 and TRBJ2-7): DSGVTQTPKHLITATGQRVTLRCSPRSGDLSVYWYQQSLDQGLQFLIQYYNGEERAKGNILERFSAQQFPDLHSELNLSSLELGDSALYFCASSASGQGYEQYFGPGTRLTVT.

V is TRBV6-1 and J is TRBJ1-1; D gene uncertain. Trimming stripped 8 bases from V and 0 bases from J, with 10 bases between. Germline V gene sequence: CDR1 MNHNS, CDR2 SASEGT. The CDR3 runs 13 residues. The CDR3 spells CASGGIMNTEAFF. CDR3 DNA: TGTGCCAGCGGTGGGATTATGAACACTGAAGCTTTCTTT.

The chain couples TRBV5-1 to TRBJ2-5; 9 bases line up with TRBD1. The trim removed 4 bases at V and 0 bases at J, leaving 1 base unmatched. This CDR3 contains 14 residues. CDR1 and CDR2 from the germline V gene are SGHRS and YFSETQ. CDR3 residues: CASSRTGDQETQYF. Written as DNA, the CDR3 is TGCGCCAGCAGCAGGACAGGGGACCAAGAGACCCAGTACTTC.